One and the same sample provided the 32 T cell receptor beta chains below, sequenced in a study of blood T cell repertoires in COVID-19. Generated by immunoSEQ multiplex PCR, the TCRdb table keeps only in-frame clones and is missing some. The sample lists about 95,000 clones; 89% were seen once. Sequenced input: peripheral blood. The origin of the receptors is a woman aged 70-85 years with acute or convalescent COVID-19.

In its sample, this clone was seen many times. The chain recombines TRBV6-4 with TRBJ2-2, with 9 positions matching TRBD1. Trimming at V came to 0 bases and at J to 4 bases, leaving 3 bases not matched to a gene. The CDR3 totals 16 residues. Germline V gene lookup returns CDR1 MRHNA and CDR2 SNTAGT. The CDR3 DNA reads TGTGCCAGCAGTGACTCGAGGACAGGGGCCACCGGGGAGCTGTTTTTT. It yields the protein CASSDSRTGATGELFF.

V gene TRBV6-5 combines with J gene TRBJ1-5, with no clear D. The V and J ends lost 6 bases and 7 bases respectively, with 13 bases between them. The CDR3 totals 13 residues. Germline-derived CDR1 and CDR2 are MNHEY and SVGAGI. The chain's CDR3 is CASRPDRGQPQHF. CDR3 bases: TGTGCCAGCAGACCTGATCGGGGACAGCCCCAGCATTTT.

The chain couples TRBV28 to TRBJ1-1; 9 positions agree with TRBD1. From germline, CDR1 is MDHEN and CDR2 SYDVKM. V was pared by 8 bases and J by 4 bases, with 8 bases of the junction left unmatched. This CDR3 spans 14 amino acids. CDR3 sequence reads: CASLVRQGVTEAFF. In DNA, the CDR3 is TGTGCCAGCTTAGTCAGACAGGGGGTCACTGAAGCTTTCTTT.

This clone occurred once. The CDR3 here is CASSESLGAGGTQYF. In nucleotides, the CDR3 is TGCGCCAGCAGTGAGTCCTTGGGGGCCGGGGGGACGCAGTATTTT. The chain uses TRBV10-1 and TRBJ2-3; TRBD2 is a possible D gene (7 bases). V lost 0 bases and J 9 bases, leaving 16 bases between the germline ends. This CDR3 region has 15 residues. Germline CDR1 is WNHNN and CDR2 is SYGVQD (reference sequence).

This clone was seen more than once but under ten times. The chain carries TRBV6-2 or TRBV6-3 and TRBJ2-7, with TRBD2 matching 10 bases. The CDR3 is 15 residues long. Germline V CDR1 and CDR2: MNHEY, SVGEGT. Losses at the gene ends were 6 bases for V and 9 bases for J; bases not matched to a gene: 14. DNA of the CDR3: TGTGCCAGCAGCCACGGGGTAGGGCGACTAGCGGGGCAGTACGTC. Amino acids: CASSHGVGRLAGQYV.

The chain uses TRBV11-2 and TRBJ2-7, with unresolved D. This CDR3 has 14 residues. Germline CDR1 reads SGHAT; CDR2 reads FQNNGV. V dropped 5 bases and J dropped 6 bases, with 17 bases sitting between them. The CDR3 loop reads CASSPDIQPGEQYF. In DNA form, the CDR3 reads TGTGCCAGCAGCCCAGACATTCAGCCCGGCGAGCAGTACTTC.

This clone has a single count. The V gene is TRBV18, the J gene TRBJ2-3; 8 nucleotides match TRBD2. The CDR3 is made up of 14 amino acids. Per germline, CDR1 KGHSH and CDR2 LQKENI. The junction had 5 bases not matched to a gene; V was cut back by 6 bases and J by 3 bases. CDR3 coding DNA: TGTGCCAGCTCCGGGACTAGTCTTACAGATACGCAGTATTTT. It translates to CASSGTSLTDTQYF. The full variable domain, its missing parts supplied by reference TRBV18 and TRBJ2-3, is NAGVMQNPRHLVRRRGQEARLRCSPMKGHSHVYWYRQLPEEGLKFMVYLQKENIIDESGMPKERFSAEFPKEGPSILRIQQVVRGDSAAYFCASSGTSLTDTQYFGPGTRLTVL.

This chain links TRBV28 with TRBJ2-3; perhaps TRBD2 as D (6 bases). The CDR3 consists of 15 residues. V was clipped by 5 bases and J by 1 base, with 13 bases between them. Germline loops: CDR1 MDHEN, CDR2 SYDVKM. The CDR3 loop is CASSNGGVGTDTQYF. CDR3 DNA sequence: TGTGCCAGCAGTAACGGGGGAGTGGGCACAGATACGCAGTATTTT.

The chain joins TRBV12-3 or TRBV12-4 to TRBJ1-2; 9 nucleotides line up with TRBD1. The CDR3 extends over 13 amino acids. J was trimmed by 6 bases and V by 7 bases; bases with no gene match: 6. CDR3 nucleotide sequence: TGTGCCAGCACCGCGGGACAGGGCAATGGCTACACCTTC. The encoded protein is CASTAGQGNGYTF.

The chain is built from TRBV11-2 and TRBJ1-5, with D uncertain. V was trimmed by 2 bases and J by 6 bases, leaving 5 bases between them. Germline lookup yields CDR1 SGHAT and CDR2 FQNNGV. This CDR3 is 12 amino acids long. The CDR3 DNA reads TGTGCCAGCAGCTTAAATATTCAGCCCCAGCATTTT. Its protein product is CASSLNIQPQHF. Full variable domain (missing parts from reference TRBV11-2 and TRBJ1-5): EAGVAQSPRYKIIEKRQSVAFWCNPISGHATLYWYQQILGQGPKLLIQFQNNGVVDDSQLPKDRFSAERLKGVDSTLKIQPAKLEDSAVYLCASSLNIQPQHFGDGTRLSIL.

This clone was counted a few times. The DNA for the CDR3 is TGTGCCAGCAGGGAGATTAGACAGGTCGACACTGAAGCTTTCTTT. Translated, it gives CASREIRQVDTEAFF. V usage is TRBV6-5 and J usage is TRBJ1-1; D is perhaps TRBD1 (6 bases). CDR3 length equals 15 residues. Trimming pared 6 bases from V and 3 bases from J, leaving 17 bases between. The V gene's germline CDR1 is MNHEY and CDR2 SVGAGI.

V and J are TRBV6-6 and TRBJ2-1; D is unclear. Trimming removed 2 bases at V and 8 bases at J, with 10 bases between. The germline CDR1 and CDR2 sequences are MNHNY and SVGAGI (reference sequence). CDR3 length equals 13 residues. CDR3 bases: TGTGCCAGCAGTTACGGCCTTTCCTATGAGCAGTTCTTC. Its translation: CASSYGLSYEQFF.

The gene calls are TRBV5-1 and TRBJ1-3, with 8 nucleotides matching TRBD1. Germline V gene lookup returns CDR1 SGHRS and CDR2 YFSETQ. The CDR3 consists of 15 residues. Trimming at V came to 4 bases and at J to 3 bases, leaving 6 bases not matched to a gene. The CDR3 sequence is CASSLPGTGGNTIYF. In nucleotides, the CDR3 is TGCGCCAGCAGCCTCCCGGGGACAGGTGGAAACACCATATATTTT. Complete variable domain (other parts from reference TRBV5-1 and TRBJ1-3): KAGVTQTPRYLIKTRGQQVTLSCSPISGHRSVSWYQQTPGQGLQFLFEYFSETQRNKGNFPGRFSGRQFSNSRSEMNVSTLELGDSALYLCASSLPGTGGNTIYFGEGSWLTVV.

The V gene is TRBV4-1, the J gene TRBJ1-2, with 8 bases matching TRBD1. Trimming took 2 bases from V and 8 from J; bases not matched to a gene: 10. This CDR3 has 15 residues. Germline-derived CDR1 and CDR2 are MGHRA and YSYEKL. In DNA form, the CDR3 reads TGCGCCAGCAGCCAACCCGGGACAGGCTTAGGGGGCTACACCTTC. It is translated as CASSQPGTGLGGYTF.

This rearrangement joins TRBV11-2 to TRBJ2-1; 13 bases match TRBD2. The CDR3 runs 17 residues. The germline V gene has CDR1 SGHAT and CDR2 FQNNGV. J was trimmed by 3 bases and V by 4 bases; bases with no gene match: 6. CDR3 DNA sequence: TGTGCCAGCAGCTCAGGACTAGCGGGAGTGGGCTACAATGAGCAGTTCTTC. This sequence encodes CASSSGLAGVGYNEQFF.

The CDR3 DNA sequence: TGTGCCAGCAGCAGGGGATTTGGGGTGCAGTACGTC. This gives the protein CASSRGFGVQYV. This chain links TRBV3-1 (or the pseudogene TRBV3-2) with TRBJ2-7; D might be TRBD1 (5 bases). The germline V and J ends were trimmed by 5 bases and 9 bases, with 14 bases remaining between them. CDR3 length: 12 amino acids. CDR1 is LGHDT, CDR2 YNNKEL, per germline (reference sequence).

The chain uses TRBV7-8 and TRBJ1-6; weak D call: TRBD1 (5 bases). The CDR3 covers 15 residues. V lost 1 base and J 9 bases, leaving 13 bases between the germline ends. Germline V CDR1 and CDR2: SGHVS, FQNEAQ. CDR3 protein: CASSLVQAGSSPLHF. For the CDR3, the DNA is TGTGCCAGCAGCTTAGTTCAGGCAGGGTCTTCACCCCTCCACTTT.

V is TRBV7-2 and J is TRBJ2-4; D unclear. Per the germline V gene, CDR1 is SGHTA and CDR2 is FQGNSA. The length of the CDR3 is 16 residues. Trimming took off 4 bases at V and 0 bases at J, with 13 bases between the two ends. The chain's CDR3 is CASSSTTTIAKNIQYF. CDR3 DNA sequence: TGTGCCAGCAGCTCTACAACCACTATAGCCAAAAACATTCAGTACTTC. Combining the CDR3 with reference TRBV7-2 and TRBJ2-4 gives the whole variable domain GAGVSQSPSNKVTEKGKDVELRCDPISGHTALYWYRQSLGQGLEFLIYFQGNSAPDKSGLPSDRFSAERTGGSVSTLTIQRTQQEDSAVYLCASSSTTTIAKNIQYFGAGTRLSVL.

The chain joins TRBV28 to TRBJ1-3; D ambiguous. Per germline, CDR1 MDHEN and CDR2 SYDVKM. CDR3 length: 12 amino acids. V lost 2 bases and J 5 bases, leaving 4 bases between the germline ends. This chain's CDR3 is CASSLARNTIYF. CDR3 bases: TGTGCCAGCAGTTTAGCGAGAAACACCATATATTTT.

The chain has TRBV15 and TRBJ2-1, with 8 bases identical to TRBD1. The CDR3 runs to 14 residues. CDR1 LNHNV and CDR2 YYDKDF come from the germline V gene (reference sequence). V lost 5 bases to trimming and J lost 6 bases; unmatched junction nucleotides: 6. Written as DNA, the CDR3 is TGTGCCACCAGCCCGCGGACAGGGCTCAATGAGCAGTTCTTC. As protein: CATSPRTGLNEQFF.

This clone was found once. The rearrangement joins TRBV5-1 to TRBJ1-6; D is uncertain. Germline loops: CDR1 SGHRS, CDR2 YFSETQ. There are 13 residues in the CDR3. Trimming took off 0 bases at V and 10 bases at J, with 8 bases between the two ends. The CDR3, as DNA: TGCGCCAGCAGCTTGGCGGGTCTCTCACCCCTCCACTTT. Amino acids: CASSLAGLSPLHF.

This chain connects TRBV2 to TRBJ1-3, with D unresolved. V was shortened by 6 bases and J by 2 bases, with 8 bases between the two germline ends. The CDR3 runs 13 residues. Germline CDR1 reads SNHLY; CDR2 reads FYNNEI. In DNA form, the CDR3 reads TGTGCCAGCAGGGGCTTTCCTGGAAACACCATATATTTT. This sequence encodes CASRGFPGNTIYF.

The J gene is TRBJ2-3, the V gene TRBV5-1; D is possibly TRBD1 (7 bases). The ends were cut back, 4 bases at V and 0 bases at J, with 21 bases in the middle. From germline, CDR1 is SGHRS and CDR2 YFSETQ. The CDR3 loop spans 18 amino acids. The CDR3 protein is CASSLSQGGGLSTDTQYF. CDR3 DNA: TGCGCCAGCAGCCTCTCTCAGGGGGGTGGGTTGAGCACAGATACGCAGTATTTT.

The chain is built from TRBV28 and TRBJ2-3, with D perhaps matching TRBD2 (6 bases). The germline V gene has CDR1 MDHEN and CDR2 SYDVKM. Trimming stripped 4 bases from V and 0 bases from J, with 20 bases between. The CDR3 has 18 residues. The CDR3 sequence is CASSSTYGRAGSTDTQYF. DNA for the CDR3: TGTGCCAGCAGTTCCACCTACGGCAGGGCGGGGAGCACAGATACGCAGTATTTT.

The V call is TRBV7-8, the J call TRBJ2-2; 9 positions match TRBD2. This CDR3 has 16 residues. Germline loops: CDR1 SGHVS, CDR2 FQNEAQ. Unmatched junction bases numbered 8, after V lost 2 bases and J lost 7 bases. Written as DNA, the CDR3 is TGTGCCAGCAGCTTAATAGTAGCGGGAGTGGTCGGGGAGCTGTTTTTT. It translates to CASSLIVAGVVGELFF.

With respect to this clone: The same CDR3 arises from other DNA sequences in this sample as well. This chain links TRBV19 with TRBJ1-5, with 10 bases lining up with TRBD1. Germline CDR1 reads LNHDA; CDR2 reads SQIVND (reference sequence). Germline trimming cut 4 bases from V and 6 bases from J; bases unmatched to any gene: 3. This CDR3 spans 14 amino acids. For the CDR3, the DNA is TGTGCCAGTAGTACGACAGGGGGCGGTCAGCCCCAGCATTTT. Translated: CASSTTGGGQPQHF.

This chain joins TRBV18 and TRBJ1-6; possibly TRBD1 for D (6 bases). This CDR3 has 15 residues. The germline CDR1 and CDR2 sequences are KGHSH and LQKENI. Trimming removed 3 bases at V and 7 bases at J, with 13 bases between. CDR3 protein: CASSPAGAVNSPLHF. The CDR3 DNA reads TGTGCCAGCTCACCGGCGGGGGCGGTGAATTCACCCCTCCACTTT. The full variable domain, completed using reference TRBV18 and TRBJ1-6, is NAGVMQNPRHLVRRRGQEARLRCSPMKGHSHVYWYRQLPEEGLKFMVYLQKENIIDESGMPKERFSAEFPKEGPSILRIQQVVRGDSAAYFCASSPAGAVNSPLHFGNGTRLTVT.

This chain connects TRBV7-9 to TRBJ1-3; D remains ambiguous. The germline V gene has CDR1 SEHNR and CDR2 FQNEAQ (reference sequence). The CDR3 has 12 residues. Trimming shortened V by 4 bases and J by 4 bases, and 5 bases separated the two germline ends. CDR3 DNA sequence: TGTGCCAGCAGCTCCGAGGGAAACACCATATATTTT. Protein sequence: CASSSEGNTIYF.

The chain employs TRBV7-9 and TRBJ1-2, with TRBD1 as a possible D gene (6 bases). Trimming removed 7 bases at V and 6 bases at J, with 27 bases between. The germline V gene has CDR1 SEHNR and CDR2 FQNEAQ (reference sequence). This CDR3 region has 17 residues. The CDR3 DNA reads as TGTGCCAGCACCATAAGACAGGCCGAGTTTAAAGACAATGGCTACACCTTC. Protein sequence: CASTIRQAEFKDNGYTF.

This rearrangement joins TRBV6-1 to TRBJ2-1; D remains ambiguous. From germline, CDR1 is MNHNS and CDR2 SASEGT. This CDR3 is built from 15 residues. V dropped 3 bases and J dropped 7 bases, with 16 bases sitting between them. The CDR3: CASSEVVLARNEQFF. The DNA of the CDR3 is TGTGCCAGCAGTGAGGTCGTTTTAGCCCGGAATGAGCAGTTCTTC.

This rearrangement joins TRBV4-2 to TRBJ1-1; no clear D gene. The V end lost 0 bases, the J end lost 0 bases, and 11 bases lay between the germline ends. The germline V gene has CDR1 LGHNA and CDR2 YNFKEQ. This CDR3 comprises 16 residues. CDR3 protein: CASSQEFQEVNTEAFF. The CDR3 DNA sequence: TGTGCCAGCAGCCAAGAGTTTCAGGAAGTGAACACTGAAGCTTTCTTT.

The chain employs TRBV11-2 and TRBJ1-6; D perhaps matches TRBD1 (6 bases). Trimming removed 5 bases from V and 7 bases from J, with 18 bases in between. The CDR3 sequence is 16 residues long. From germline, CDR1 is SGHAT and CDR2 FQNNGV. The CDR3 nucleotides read TGTGCCAGCAGCCCTGAATACAGGGTCCGGAATTCACCCCTCCACTTT. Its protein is CASSPEYRVRNSPLHF.